Below are 6 T cell receptor beta chains sequenced from a single sample in a study of blood T cell repertoires in COVID-19. The table came from immunoSEQ multiplex PCR; TCRdb's copy has only in-frame clones and leaves some out. The sample yields roughly 190,000 clones, about 85% seen once. The material sequenced was peripheral blood. These receptors originate from a man aged 25 to 45 with acute or convalescent COVID-19.

The chain carries TRBV30 and TRBJ1-1; a weak D match, TRBD1 (6 bases). The CDR3 extends over 13 amino acids. Germline CDR1 is GTSNPN and CDR2 is SVGIG (reference sequence). V lost 3 bases and J 1 base, leaving 9 bases between the germline ends. The CDR3 sequence: CAWRATGNTEAFF. CDR3 DNA sequence: TGTGCCTGGAGGGCGACAGGGAACACTGAAGCTTTCTTT. Full variable domain (remainder filled in from reference TRBV30 and TRBJ1-1): SQTIHQWPATLVQPVGSPLSLECTVEGTSNPNLYWYRQAAGRGLQLLFYSVGIGQISSEVPQNLSASRPQDRQFILSSKKLLLSDSGFYLCAWRATGNTEAFFGQGTRLTVV.

The V gene is TRBV28, the J gene TRBJ2-1; 9 bases match TRBD1. Germline CDR1 reads MDHEN; CDR2 reads SYDVKM. Trimming at V came to 2 bases and at J to 6 bases, leaving 5 bases not matched to a gene. The CDR3 sequence is 15 residues long. The CDR3 protein is CASSLPGQGGNEQFF. In DNA, the CDR3 is TGTGCCAGCAGTTTACCGGGACAGGGAGGCAATGAGCAGTTCTTC.

The chain recombines TRBV4-1 with TRBJ1-1; 7 bases line up with TRBD1. CDR1 and CDR2 from the germline V gene are MGHRA and YSYEKL. The V gene end was trimmed by 1 base and the J gene end by 7 bases; junction bases not matched to a gene: 9. CDR3 size: 15 residues. CDR3 residues: CASSQGSDRVYEAFF. The CDR3 region has the DNA TGCGCCAGCAGCCAAGGCTCAGACAGGGTCTATGAAGCTTTCTTT.

This chain uses TRBV5-6 with TRBJ1-1, with 7 positions matching TRBD1. Germline CDR1 reads SGHDT; CDR2 reads YYEEEE. This CDR3 contains 13 residues. Trimming took 7 bases from V and 11 from J; bases not matched to a gene: 14. The DNA for the CDR3 is TGTGCCAGCTCCTATAGACAGGGTCGGGTTGCTTTCTTT. It encodes CASSYRQGRVAFF.

The chain recombines TRBV6-6 with TRBJ1-2; possible D gene TRBD1, 6 bases. This CDR3 comprises 14 residues. The V end lost 5 bases, the J end lost 3 bases, and 13 bases lay between the germline ends. Germline lookup yields CDR1 MNHNY and CDR2 SVGAGI (reference sequence). The chain's CDR3 is CASSRTEGDYGYTF. CDR3 sequence (DNA): TGTGCCAGCAGTCGGACCGAGGGGGACTATGGCTACACCTTC.

The V gene is TRBV5-5, the J gene TRBJ2-2; D gene ambiguous. Trimming removed 0 bases from V and 6 bases from J, with 9 bases in between. In germline, CDR1 is SGHKS, CDR2 YYEKEE (reference sequence). This CDR3 has 14 residues. The CDR3, as DNA: TGTGCCAGCAGCTTGGCGGCGGCGTCCGGGGAGCTGTTTTTT. Translation gives CASSLAAASGELFF.